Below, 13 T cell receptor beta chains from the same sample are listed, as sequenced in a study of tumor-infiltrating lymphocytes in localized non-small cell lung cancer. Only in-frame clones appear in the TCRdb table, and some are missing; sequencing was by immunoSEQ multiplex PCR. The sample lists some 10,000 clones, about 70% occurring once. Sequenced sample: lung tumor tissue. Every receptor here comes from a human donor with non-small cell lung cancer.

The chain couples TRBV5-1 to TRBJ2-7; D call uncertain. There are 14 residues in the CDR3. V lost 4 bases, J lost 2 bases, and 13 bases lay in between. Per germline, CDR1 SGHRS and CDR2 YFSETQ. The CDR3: CASSVEDGTYEQYF. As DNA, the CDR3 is TGCGCCAGCAGCGTGGAAGACGGCACCTACGAGCAGTACTTC. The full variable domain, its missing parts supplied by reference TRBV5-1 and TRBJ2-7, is KAGVTQTPRYLIKTRGQQVTLSCSPISGHRSVSWYQQTPGQGLQFLFEYFSETQRNKGNFPGRFSGRQFSNSRSEMNVSTLELGDSALYLCASSVEDGTYEQYFGPGTRLTVT.

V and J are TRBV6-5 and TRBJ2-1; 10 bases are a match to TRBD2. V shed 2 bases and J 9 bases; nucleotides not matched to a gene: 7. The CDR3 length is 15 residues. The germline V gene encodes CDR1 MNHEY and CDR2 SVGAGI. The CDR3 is CASSYNQRGGREQFF. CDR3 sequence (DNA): TGTGCCAGCAGTTACAATCAGCGGGGGGGCCGTGAGCAGTTCTTC.

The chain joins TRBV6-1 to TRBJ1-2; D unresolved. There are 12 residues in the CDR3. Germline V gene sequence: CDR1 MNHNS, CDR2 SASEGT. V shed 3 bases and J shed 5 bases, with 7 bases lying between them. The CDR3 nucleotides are TGTGCCAGCAGTGAGGGAGGATATGGCTACACCTTC. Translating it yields CASSEGGYGYTF.

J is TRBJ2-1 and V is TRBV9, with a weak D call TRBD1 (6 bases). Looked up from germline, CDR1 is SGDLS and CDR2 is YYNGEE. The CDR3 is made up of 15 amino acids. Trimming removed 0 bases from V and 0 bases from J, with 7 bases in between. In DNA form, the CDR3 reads TGTGCCAGCAGCGTAGAAGGGGGCTCCTACAATGAGCAGTTCTTC. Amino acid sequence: CASSVEGGSYNEQFF.

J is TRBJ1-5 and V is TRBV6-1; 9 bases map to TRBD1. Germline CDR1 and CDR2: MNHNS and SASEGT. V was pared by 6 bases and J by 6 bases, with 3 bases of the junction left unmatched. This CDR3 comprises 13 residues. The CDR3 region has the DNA TGTGCCAGCAGACGACAGGGGGTTCAGCCCCAGCATTTT. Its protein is CASRRQGVQPQHF.

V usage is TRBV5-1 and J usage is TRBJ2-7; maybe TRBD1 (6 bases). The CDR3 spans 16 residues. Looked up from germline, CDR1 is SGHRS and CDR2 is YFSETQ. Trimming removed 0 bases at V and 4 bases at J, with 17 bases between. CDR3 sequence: CASSLADAGVAYEQYF. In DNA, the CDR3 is TGCGCCAGCAGCTTGGCCGACGCAGGGGTAGCGTACGAGCAGTACTTC.

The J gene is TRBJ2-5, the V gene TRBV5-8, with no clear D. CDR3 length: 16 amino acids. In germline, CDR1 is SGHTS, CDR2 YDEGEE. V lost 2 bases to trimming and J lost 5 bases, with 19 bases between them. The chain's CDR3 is CASSFEVGGKMETQYF. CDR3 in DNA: TGTGCCAGCAGCTTCGAGGTTGGCGGTAAGATGGAGACCCAGTACTTC. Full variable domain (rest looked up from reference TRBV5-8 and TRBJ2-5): EAGVTQSPTHLIKTRGQQATLRCSPISGHTSVYWYQQALGLGLQFLLWYDEGEERNRGNFPPRFSGRQFPNYSSELNVNALELEDSALYLCASSFEVGGKMETQYFGPGTRLLVL.

CDR3 DNA sequence: TGTGCCAGCAGCCGCAGTGGACAGGGGGGCACCGGGGAGCTGTTTTTT. Its protein product is CASSRSGQGGTGELFF. The chain links TRBV7-3 to TRBJ2-2, with 10 bases aligning to TRBD1. Germline-derived CDR1 and CDR2 are SGHTA and FQGTGA. The CDR3 has 16 residues. Unmatched junction bases numbered 7, after V lost 5 bases and J lost 4 bases.

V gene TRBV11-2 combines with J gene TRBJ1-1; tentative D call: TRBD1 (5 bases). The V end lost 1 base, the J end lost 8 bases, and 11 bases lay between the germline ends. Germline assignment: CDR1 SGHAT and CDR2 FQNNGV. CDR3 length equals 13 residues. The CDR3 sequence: CASSLGGRQEAFF. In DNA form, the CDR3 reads TGTGCCAGCAGCTTAGGGGGCAGGCAAGAAGCTTTCTTT.

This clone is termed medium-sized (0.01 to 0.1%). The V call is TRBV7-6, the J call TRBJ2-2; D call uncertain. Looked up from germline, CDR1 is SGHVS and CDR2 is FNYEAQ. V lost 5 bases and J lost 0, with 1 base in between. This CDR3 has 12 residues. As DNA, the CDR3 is TGTGCCAGCAGCCCGAACACCGGGGAGCTGTTTTTT. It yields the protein CASSPNTGELFF.

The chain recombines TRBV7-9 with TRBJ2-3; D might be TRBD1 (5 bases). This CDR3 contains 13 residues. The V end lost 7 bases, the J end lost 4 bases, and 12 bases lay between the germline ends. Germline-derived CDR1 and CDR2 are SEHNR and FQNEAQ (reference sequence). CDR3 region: CASIGRAADTQYF. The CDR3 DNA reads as TGTGCCAGCATCGGCAGGGCCGCAGATACGCAGTATTTT.

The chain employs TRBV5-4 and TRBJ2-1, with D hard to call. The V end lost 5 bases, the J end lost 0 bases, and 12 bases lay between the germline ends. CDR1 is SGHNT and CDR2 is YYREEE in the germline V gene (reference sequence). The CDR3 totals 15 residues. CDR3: CASREVSSSYNEQFF. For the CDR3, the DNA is TGTGCCAGCAGGGAAGTTTCTAGCTCCTACAATGAGCAGTTCTTC. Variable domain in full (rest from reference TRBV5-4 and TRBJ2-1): ETGVTQSPTHLIKTRGQQVTLRCSSQSGHNTVSWYQQALGQGPQFIFQYYREEENGRGNFPPRFSGLQFPNYSSELNVNALELDDSALYLCASREVSSSYNEQFFGPGTRLTVL.

DNA for the CDR3: TGTGCCAGCGGTTTTACAGGGCTGGGGGATGAGCAGTTCTTC. Translation: CASGFTGLGDEQFF. The V gene is TRBV6-6, the J gene TRBJ2-1; D is possibly TRBD1 (6 bases). CDR3 length: 14 residues. CDR1 and CDR2 from the germline V gene are MNHNY and SVGAGI (reference sequence). V lost 8 bases and J 8 bases, leaving 19 bases between the germline ends.